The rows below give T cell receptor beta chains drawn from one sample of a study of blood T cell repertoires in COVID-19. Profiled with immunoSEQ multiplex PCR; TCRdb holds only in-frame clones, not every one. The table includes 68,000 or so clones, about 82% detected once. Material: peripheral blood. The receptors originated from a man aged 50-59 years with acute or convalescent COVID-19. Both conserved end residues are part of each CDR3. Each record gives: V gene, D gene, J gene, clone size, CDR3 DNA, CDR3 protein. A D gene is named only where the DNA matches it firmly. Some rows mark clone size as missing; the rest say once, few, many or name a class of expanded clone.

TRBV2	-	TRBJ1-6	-	TGTGCCAGCAGCCCAAGGAGGGCCCCGAGCTCCTATAATTCACCCCTCCACTTT	CASSPRRAPSSYNSPLHF
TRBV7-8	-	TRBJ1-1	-	TGTGCCAGCAGCTTAGCAAGCTTCATGAACACTGAAGCTTTCTTT	CASSLASFMNTEAFF
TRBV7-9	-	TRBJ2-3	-	TGTGCCAGCAGCTCTTTCACAGATACGCAGTATTTT	CASSSFTDTQYF
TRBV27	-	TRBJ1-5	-	TGTGCCAGTAGTTGGGTAGGGACACCGAATCAGCCCCAGCATTTT	CASSWVGTPNQPQHF
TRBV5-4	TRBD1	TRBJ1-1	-	TGTGCCAGCAGCTTAGACAGGGTTAAAGCTTTCTTT	CASSLDRVKAFF
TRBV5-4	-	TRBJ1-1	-	TGTGCCAGCAGCCTCGGACACCTTGAAGCTTTCTTT	CASSLGHLEAFF
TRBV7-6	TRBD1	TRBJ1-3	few	TGTGCCAGCTCGTGGGGGACAGGAGGAAACACCATATATTTT	CASSWGTGGNTIYF
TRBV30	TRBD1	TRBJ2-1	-	TGTGCCTGGAGTCCCCCACCGACAGGGCCCGCAGGTAATGAGCAGTTCTTC	CAWSPPPTGPAGNEQFF
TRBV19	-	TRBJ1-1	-	TGTGCCAGTAGTATTACAGGGAGCACTGAAGCTTTCTTT	CASSITGSTEAFF
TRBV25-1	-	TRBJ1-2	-	TGTGCCAGCAGTGAATTATGGGGGCTGTATGGCTACACCTTC	CASSELWGLYGYTF
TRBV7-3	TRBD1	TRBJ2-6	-	TGTGCCAGCAGCGTCACAGGGGCTGGGGCCAACGTCCTGACTTTC	CASSVTGAGANVLTF
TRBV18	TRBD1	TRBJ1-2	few	TGTGCCAGCTCCCAACGACAGGGTATCGATGGCTACACCTTC	CASSQRQGIDGYTF
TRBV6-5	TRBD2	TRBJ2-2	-	TGTGCCACCGAGACTCTAGCGGGGAACACCGGGGAGCTGTTTTTT	CATETLAGNTGELFF
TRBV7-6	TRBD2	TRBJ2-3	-	TGTGCCAGCAGCTTAGACGGGAGGTCAGATACGCAGTATTTT	CASSLDGRSDTQYF
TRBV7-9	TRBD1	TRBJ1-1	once	TGTGCCAGCAGCCAACTCCCGGGACAGGGAAGTGCTGAAGCTTTCTTT	CASSQLPGQGSAEAFF
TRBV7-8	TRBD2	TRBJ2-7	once	TGTGCCAGCAGCTTACCCGGGACTAGCATACACGAGCAGTACTTC	CASSLPGTSIHEQYF
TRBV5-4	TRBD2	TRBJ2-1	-	TGTGCCAGCAGCTTAACTAGCGGGATCTACAATGAGCAGTTCTTC	CASSLTSGIYNEQFF
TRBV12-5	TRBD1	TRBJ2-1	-	TGTGCTAGTGGTTTCACCCCCGCGGACAGGGTATCGGCCAATGAGCAGTTCTTC	CASGFTPADRVSANEQFF
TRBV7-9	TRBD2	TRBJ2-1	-	TGTGCCAGCAGCTTAGGTAGCGGGGAATACAATGAGCAGTTCTTC	CASSLGSGEYNEQFF
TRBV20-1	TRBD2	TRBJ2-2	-	TGCAGTGCTAGTATCCGGGGGGGAGGGACCGGGGAGCTGTTTTTT	CSASIRGGGTGELFF
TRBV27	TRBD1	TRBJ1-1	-	TGTGCCAGCAGTAGTAGACAGGGGTCGACTGAAGCTTTCTTT	CASSSRQGSTEAFF
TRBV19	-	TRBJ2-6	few	TGTGCCAGTTCCGGGGCTGGGGCCAACGTCCTGACTTTC	CASSGAGANVLTF
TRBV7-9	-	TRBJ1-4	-	TGTGCCAGCAGCTCTCGACAGCTTGGGGATTCTGAAAAACTGTTTTTT	CASSSRQLGDSEKLFF
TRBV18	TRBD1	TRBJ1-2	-	TGTGCCAGCTCACCCGGACAGGGGGCGCACGGCTACACCTTC	CASSPGQGAHGYTF
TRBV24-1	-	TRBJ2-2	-	TGTGCCACCAGTGAAACAGGTGCCGCGGAGCTGTTTTTT	CATSETGAAELFF
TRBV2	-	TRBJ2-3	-	TGTGCCAGCAGGGCCGAAGAGGGGGCAGATACGCAGTATTTT	CASRAEEGADTQYF
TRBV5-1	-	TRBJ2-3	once	TGCGCCAGCAGAGCTGACGGGTGGAGCACAGATACGCAGTATTTT	CASRADGWSTDTQYF
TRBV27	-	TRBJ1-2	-	TGTGCCAGCACCACCCGGGGAGGGGTCGGCTATGGCTACACCTTC	CASTTRGGVGYGYTF
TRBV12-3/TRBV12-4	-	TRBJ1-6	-	TGTGCCAGCAGTTCTCGGAATTCACCCCTCCACTTT	CASSSRNSPLHF
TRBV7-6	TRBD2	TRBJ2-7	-	TGTGCCAGCAGCGCGGGAGACCACGAGCAGTACTTC	CASSAGDHEQYF
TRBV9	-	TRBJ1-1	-	TGTGCCAGCAGCCCACGAGCCGGGACACGGAACACTGAAGCTTTCTTT	CASSPRAGTRNTEAFF
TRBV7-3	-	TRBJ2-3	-	TGTGCCAGCAGCGTTACCGGGACTGGCACAGATACGCAGTATTTT	CASSVTGTGTDTQYF
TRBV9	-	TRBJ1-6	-	TGTGCCAGCAGCTCCTTGGGGAGTTCACCCCTCCACTTT	CASSSLGSSPLHF